The rows below give T cell receptor beta chains drawn from one sample of a study of blood T cells in healthy people across ages. One entry per CDR3 protein results from TCRdb running MiXCR on the 5' RACE reads. The sample lists 1.8 million or so distinct CDR3 sequences, approximately 40% occurring once. The sequencing sample was made of blood. The origin of the receptors is a human donor in good health. Each CDR3 is given with its conserved first and last residue. A D gene is named only where the DNA matches it firmly. Rows give clone size only sometimes, using once, few, many, or a class for an expanded clone.

clone size	V gene	J gene	D gene	CDR3 DNA	CDR3 protein
few	TRBV7-2	TRBJ1-5	TRBD1	TGTGCCAGCAGCTTAAAAGGGGGGACAGGTCAGGACCAGCATTTT	CASSLKGGTGQDQHF
-	TRBV14	TRBJ2-1	-	TGTGCCAGCAGCCAATACTCCTTTGGGTTCAATGAGCAGTTCTTC	CASSQYSFGFNEQFF
-	TRBV5-5	TRBJ2-1	-	TGTGCCAGCAGCGTGGAGATCTGGGGGGCCTACAATGAGCAGTTCTTC	CASSVEIWGAYNEQFF
-	TRBV28	TRBJ2-7	-	TGTGCCAGCAGTGATCACACCGGATCCTACGAGCAGTACTTC	CASSDHTGSYEQYF
-	TRBV6-5	TRBJ1-2	TRBD1	TGTGCCAGCAGTTACATACGCGCGGGACAGGTGGACTACACCTTC	CASSYIRAGQVDYTF
-	TRBV6-2/TRBV6-3	TRBJ2-6	TRBD1	TGTGCCAGCAGAGACAGGGGGCGAGGGGCCAACGTCCTGACTTTC	CASRDRGRGANVLTF
-	TRBV10-3	TRBJ1-1	-	TGTGCCATCAGTGAAGTGGGCAGGGGCTTTGACACTGAAGCTTTCTTT	CAISEVGRGFDTEAFF
-	TRBV5-4	TRBJ2-7	-	TGTGCCAGCAGACGTTCCGCAGGGAGTAGGGACGAGCAGTACTTC	CASRRSAGSRDEQYF
few	TRBV5-1	TRBJ2-5	TRBD2	TGCGCCAGCAGCGCCGGGACTAGCGGGCTCCTAGAGACCCAGTACTTC	CASSAGTSGLLETQYF
-	TRBV6-6	TRBJ2-1	-	TGTGCCAGCAGTTACTGGGGGCTAGGGGATGAGCAGTTCTTC	CASSYWGLGDEQFF
-	TRBV7-9	TRBJ1-5	-	TGTGCCAGCAGCTCTCACGTGGGGGTTCAGCCCCAGCATTTT	CASSSHVGVQPQHF
-	TRBV6-1	TRBJ1-5	-	TGTGCCAGCAGCATGACAGCCTCCAATCAGCCCCAGCATTTT	CASSMTASNQPQHF
few	TRBV3-1	TRBJ2-1	TRBD2	TGTGCCAGCAGCATTAGCGGGGGCCATGAGCAGTTCTTC	CASSISGGHEQFF
few	TRBV4-3	TRBJ2-7	TRBD1	TGCGCCAGCAGCCGGGCGGACAGGGCCTACGAGCAGTACTTC	CASSRADRAYEQYF
few	TRBV20-1	TRBJ1-6	-	TGCAGTGCTAGAGATGACGCTATGGCAGAGGGCTCACCCCTCCACTTT	CSARDDAMAEGSPLHF
-	TRBV3-1	TRBJ2-5	-	TGTGCCAGCAGCCACGGGGTTTGGGAGACCCAGTACTTC	CASSHGVWETQYF
-	TRBV6-1	TRBJ1-1	-	TGTGCCAGCACTCAGATTCTTGAAGCTTTCTTT	CASTQILEAFF
-	TRBV4-1	TRBJ1-1	-	TGCGCCAGCAGCCAACAGGTCGCTATGAACACTGAAGCTTTCTTT	CASSQQVAMNTEAFF
few	TRBV12-3/TRBV12-4	TRBJ2-1	TRBD2	TGTGCCAGCAGTTTGGGGACTAGCGGGGCTCATGAGCAGTTCTTC	CASSLGTSGAHEQFF
-	TRBV15	TRBJ1-2	TRBD1	TGTGCCACCAGCCCCCAGCAGGGGGTATACTGTGGCTACACCTTC	CATSPQQGVYCGYTF
-	TRBV12-3/TRBV12-4	TRBJ2-7	-	TGTGCCAGCTCCCCGGCGCTAGGTACCTACGAGCAGTACTTC	CASSPALGTYEQYF
-	TRBV4-2	TRBJ1-1	-	TGTGTCAGCAGCCAAGTTTGGACGGGCGACATGAACACTGAAGCTTTCTTT	CVSSQVWTGDMNTEAFF
-	TRBV7-3	TRBJ2-4	-	TGTGCCAGCAGCTGGACCGGGGTGCCCTACAATGAGCAGTACTTC	CASSWTGVPYNEQYF
-	TRBV7-3	TRBJ2-3	-	TGTGCCAGCAGCCTCGCCCCGACTTACACAGATACGCAGTATTTT	CASSLAPTYTDTQYF
once	TRBV28	TRBJ2-7	-	TGTGCCAGCAGTTTATCGGGCGAATACTCCTACGAGCAGTACTTC	CASSLSGEYSYEQYF
few	TRBV20-1	TRBJ2-5	TRBD2	TGCAGTGCTCATCGGGGGGGCCAAGGAGAGACCCAGTACTTC	CSAHRGGQGETQYF
few	TRBV12-3/TRBV12-4	TRBJ1-4	TRBD1	TGTGCCAGCAGTTTGTGGGACAGAAATGAAAAACTGTTTTTT	CASSLWDRNEKLFF
-	TRBV5-6	TRBJ2-1	TRBD1	TGTGCCAGCAGCTCGACGGGGACAGGTCGTAAGCAGTTCTTC	CASSSTGTGRKQFF
once	TRBV12-3/TRBV12-4	TRBJ2-1	-	TGTGCCAGCAGTTCTAGTTATGATGTCCGAGGGACCGGCTACAATGAGGAGTTCTTC	CASSSSYDVRGTGYNEEFF
many	TRBV12-3/TRBV12-4	TRBJ1-5	-	TGTGCCAGCAGCTTGGCCCGTGGTTATCAGCCCCAGCATTTT	CASSLARGYQPQHF
-	TRBV20-1	TRBJ2-7	-	TGCAGTGCTAGACGAGGCACCTCACCTCGGGAGCAGTACTTC	CSARRGTSPREQYF
-	TRBV9	TRBJ2-2	-	TGTGCCAGCAGCCCCAGCTGGGGGCCAAAGAACACCGGGGAGCTGTTTTTT	CASSPSWGPKNTGELFF
few	TRBV9	TRBJ1-1	-	TGTGCCAGCAGCGTAGGTAGGGTCGGGAACACTGAAGCTTTCTTT	CASSVGRVGNTEAFF
-	TRBV18	TRBJ1-6	-	TGTACCAGCTCACGGGCGGAACTTAGGAATTCACCCCTCCACTTT	CTSSRAELRNSPLHF
many	TRBV12-3/TRBV12-4	TRBJ2-5	-	TGTGCCAGCAGTCCCCAGTGGGCACAAGAGACCCAGTACTTC	CASSPQWAQETQYF
few	TRBV6-2/TRBV6-3	TRBJ2-7	-	TGTGCCAGCTCCCCCCAGGGGCCAGGAGGCGTCTACGAGCAGTACTTC	CASSPQGPGGVYEQYF
few	TRBV2	TRBJ2-5	-	TGTGCCAGCATAGGCTCATCGGAGACCCAGTACTTC	CASIGSSETQYF
-	TRBV11-2	TRBJ2-1	-	TGTGCCAGCAGCTTAGGACGTGTGTATGAGCAGTTCTTC	CASSLGRVYEQFF
few	TRBV12-3/TRBV12-4	TRBJ1-2	-	TGTGCCAGCAGAAGGGGGGCCCACCATGGCTACACCTTC	CASRRGAHHGYTF
few	TRBV6-2/TRBV6-3	TRBJ2-7	TRBD1	TGTGCCAGCAGCCCCTGGGGACAGGACTACGAGCAGTACTTC	CASSPWGQDYEQYF
-	TRBV28	TRBJ2-1	TRBD2	TGTGCCAGCAAGAGACGGGGGGTAAATGAGCAGTTCTTC	CASKRRGVNEQFF
-	TRBV6-2/TRBV6-3	TRBJ2-5	-	TGTGCCAGCAGTCGCAATCCGGCTAGAGTCGAGACCCAGTACTTC	CASSRNPARVETQYF
-	TRBV4-3	TRBJ1-2	-	TGCGCCAGCAGCAAAAGCGATGGGTACTATGGCTACACCTTC	CASSKSDGYYGYTF
few	TRBV5-5	TRBJ2-1	-	TGTGCCAGCAGCCCGGCCCCCCACACTTACTCTTACAATGAGCAGTTCTTC	CASSPAPHTYSYNEQFF